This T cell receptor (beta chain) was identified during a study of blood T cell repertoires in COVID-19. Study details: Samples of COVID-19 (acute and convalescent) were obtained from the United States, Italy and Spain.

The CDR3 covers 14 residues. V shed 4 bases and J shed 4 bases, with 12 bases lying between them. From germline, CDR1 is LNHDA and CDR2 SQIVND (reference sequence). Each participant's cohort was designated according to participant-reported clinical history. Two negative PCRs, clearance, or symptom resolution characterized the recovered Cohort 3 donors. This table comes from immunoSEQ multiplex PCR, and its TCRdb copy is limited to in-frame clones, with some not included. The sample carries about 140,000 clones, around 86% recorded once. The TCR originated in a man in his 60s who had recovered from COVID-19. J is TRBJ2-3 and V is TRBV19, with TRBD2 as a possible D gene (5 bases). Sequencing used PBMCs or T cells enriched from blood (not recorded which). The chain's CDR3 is CASSKLGIADTQYF. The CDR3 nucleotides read TGTGCCAGTAGTAAACTAGGAATCGCAGATACGCAGTATTTT.